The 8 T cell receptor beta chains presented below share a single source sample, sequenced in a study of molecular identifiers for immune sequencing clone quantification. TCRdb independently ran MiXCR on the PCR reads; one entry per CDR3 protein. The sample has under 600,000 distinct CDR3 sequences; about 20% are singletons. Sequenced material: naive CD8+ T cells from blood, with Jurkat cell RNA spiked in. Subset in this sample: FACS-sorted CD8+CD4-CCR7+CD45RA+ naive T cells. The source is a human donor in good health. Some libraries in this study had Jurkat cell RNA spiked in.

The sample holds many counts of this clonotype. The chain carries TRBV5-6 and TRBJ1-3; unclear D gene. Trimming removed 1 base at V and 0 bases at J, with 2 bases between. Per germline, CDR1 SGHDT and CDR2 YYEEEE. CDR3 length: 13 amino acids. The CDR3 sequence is CASSLYSGNTIYF. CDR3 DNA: TGTGCCAGCAGCTTGTACTCTGGAAACACCATATATTTT.

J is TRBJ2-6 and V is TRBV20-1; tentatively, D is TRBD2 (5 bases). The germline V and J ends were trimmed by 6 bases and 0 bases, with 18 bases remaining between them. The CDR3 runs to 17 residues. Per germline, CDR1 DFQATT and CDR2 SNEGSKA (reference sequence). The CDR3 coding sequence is TGCAGTGCCAGCCGGTGGGAGCCCGTCTCTGGGGCCAACGTCCTGACTTTC. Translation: CSASRWEPVSGANVLTF.

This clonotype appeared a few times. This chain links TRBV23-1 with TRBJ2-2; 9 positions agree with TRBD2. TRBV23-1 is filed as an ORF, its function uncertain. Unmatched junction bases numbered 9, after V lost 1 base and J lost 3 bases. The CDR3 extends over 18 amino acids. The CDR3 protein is CASSQFWREGEYTGELFF. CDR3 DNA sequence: TGCGCCAGCAGTCAATTTTGGCGGGAGGGCGAGTACACCGGGGAGCTGTTTTTT.

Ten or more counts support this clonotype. Written as DNA, the CDR3 is TGCGCCAGCAGTGGCAGTCCAATGAACACTGAAGCTTTCTTT. Protein sequence: CASSGSPMNTEAFF. The chain joins TRBV5-1 to TRBJ1-1; D is undetermined. The germline V gene has CDR1 SGHRS and CDR2 YFSETQ. The CDR3 covers 14 residues. The V end was cut by 5 bases, the J end by 0 bases, with 11 bases between.

This chain's CDR3 is CASSYPRAETLHQPQHF. The CDR3 DNA reads TGTGCCAGCAGTTACCCACGGGCCGAAACCCTCCATCAGCCCCAGCATTTT. V is TRBV6-6 and J is TRBJ1-5; D not resolved. Deletions cut 2 bases from V and 5 bases from J, with 19 bases between. This CDR3 region has 17 residues. Per germline, CDR1 MNHNY and CDR2 SVGAGI (reference sequence).

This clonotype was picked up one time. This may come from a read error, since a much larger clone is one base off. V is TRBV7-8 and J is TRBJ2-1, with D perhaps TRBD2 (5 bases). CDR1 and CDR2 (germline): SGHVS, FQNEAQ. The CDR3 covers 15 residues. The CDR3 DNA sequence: TGTGCCAGCAGCGTTCGGACTTCTCATACAGTGGAGCACTTCTTC. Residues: CASSVRTSHTVEHFF. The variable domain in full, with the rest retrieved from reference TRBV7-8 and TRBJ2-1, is GAGVSQSPRYKVAKRGQDVALRCDPISGHVSLFWYQQALGQGPEFLTYFQNEAQLDKSGLPSDRFFAERPEGSVSTLKIQRTQQEDSAVYLCASSVRTSHTVEHFFGPGTRLTVL.

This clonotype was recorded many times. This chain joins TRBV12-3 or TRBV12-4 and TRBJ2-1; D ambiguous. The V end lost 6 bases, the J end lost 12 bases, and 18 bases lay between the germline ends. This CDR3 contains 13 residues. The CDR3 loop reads CASSPFANEGQFF. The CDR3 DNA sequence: TGTGCCAGCAGCCCGTTTGCCAATGAAGGGCAGTTCTTC.

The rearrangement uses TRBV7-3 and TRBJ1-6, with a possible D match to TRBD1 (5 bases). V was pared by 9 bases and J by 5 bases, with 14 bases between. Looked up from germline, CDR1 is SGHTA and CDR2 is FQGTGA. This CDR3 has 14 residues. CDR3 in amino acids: CASSRGYHNSPLHF. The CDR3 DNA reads TGTGCCAGTAGTCGGGGCTATCATAATTCACCCCTCCACTTT.